This note documents a single TCR beta chain sequence. What it recognizes is unknown. The sample comes from a study of Ad26.COV2.S vaccination and SARS-CoV-2 variants. At the level of the study: Ad26.COV2.S was injected intramuscularly once or twice, 56 days apart. Study results and limitations: Participants in the vaccine arm had higher spike-specific TCR breadth; placebo recipients had lower.

The CDR3 extends over 14 amino acids. The germline V gene has CDR1 MNHEY and CDR2 SVGEGT. With 5 bases removed from V and 0 bases from J, the gap between germline ends came to 10 bases. Repertoires were generated with immunoSEQ multiplex PCR, while TCRdb's copy carries only in-frame clones and drops some. The data hold approximately 300,000 clones, with approximately 86% observed a single time. Treatment of the sample: roughly 19 received Ad26.COV2.S at low or high dose, single or two shots; several received placebo; per-sample allocation not given. All samples were drawn on day 63, counting from the first vaccine or placebo injection. Wuhan-strain spike was delivered by a replication-incompetent Ad26 vector.

J is TRBJ1-1 and V is TRBV6-2 or TRBV6-3; D remains unclear. The source is a person between 18 and 65 years old who received the Ad26.COV2.S COVID-19 vaccine or a placebo. The specimen comprised peripheral blood, sampled in a trial of Ad26.COV2.S vaccine versus placebo. As DNA, the CDR3 is TGTGCCAGCAGTCTCGGACGGTTGAACACTGAAGCTTTCTTT. Residues: CASSLGRLNTEAFF.